The present T cell receptor beta chain was sequenced within a study of metastatic and nonmetastatic thyroid tumors. No patient had received any treatment before thyroid surgery. TCRdb re-processed the PCR reads through MiXCR. The sample comprises about 82,000 clones, around 12% of which are singletons, and roughly 9.1% rests with the top ten. This clone was picked up many times. Germline V gene sequence: CDR1 SGHKS, CDR2 YYEKEE (reference sequence). CDR3 length: 13 residues. The ends were cut back, 3 bases at V and 1 base at J, with 8 bases in the middle. Input material: tumor tissue. This TCR was recovered from a female donor with papillary thyroid cancer or a benign thyroid nodule (not recorded which). Some clones in this sample may be carry-over from other donors' samples. The chain links TRBV5-5 to TRBJ2-7, with D unresolved. CDR3 nucleotide sequence: TGTGCCAGCAGCTCGGCAGGTTCCTACGAGCAGTACTTC. Translating gives CASSSAGSYEQYF.